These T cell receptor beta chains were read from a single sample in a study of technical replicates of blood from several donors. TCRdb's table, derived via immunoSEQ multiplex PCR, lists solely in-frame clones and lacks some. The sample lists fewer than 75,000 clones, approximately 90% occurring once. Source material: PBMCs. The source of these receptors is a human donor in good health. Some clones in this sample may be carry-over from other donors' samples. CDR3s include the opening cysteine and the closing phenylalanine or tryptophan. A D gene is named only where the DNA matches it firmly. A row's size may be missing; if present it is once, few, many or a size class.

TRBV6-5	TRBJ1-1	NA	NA	CASSYSRQLFGAFF	TGTGCCAGCAGTTACTCGAGGCAGTTATTTGGGGCTTTCTTT
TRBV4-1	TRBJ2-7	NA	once	CASSQVEDSSYEQYF	TGCGCCAGCAGCCAAGTTGAGGACAGCTCCTACGAGCAGTACTTC
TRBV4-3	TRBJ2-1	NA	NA	CASSQDRETFSYNEQFF	TGCGCCAGCAGCCAAGATCGCGAGACATTCTCCTACAATGAGCAGTTCTTC
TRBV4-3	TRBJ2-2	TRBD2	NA	CASSRAGVLNTGELFF	TGCGCCAGCAGCCGAGCGGGAGTTCTAAACACCGGGGAGCTGTTTTTT
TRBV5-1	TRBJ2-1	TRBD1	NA	CASSGVGTGERGVSNEQFF	TGCGCCAGCAGCGGGGTCGGGACAGGGGAGAGGGGAGTCTCCAATGAGCAGTTCTTC
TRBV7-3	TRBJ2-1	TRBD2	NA	CASSLKRLAGPHNEQFF	TGTGCCAGCAGCTTAAAGCGGCTAGCGGGGCCCCACAATGAGCAGTTCTTC
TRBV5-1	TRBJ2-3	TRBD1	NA	CASSLRTGRSGTQYF	TGCGCCAGCAGCTTGAGGACAGGGAGGTCCGGTACGCAGTATTTT
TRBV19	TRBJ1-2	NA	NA	CAGLLFGYTF	TGTGCCGGACTTCTGTTCGGCTACACCTTC
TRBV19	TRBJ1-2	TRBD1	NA	CASRPRGQGDSDGYTF	TGTGCCAGTAGGCCTAGGGGACAGGGAGATTCGGATGGCTACACCTTC
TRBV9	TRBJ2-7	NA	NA	CANPGHFYEQYF	TGTGCCAACCCGGGACACTTCTACGAGCAGTACTTC
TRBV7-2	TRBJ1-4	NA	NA	CASSLTAARGAGEKLFF	TGTGCCAGCAGCTTAACTGCCGCACGGGGGGCCGGGGAAAAACTGTTTTTT
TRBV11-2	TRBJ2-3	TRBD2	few	CASSQLAGGYTDTQYF	TGTGCCAGCAGCCAGTTAGCGGGAGGGTACACAGATACGCAGTATTTT
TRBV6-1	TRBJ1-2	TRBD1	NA	CASRDRQGMGGYTF	TGTGCCAGCAGAGATAGACAGGGAATGGGTGGCTACACCTTC
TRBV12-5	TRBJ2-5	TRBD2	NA	CASGLVRRGGQETQYF	TGTGCTAGTGGTTTGGTAAGGCGGGGGGGCCAGGAGACCCAGTACTTC
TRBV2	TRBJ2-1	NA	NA	CASREGNGGFYEQFF	TGTGCCAGCAGGGAGGGTAATGGGGGATTTTATGAGCAGTTCTTC
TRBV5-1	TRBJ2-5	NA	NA	CASSGVGGTETQYF	TGCGCCAGCAGCGGTGTCGGGGGAACAGAGACCCAGTACTTC
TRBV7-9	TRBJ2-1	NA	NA	CAGADGNNEQFF	TGTGCCGGGGCGGACGGTAACAATGAGCAGTTCTTC
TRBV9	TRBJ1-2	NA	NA	CASSAWPGNYGYTF	TGTGCCAGCTCTGCGTGGCCAGGGAACTATGGCTACACCTTC
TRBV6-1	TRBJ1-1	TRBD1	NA	CASLLTGVSGEAFF	TGTGCCAGCCTCCTGACAGGGGTGAGTGGAGAAGCTTTCTTT
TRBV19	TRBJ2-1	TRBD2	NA	CASSILPRTSGSPYNEQFF	TGTGCCAGTAGTATTCTCCCAAGGACTAGCGGGAGTCCATACAATGAGCAGTTCTTC
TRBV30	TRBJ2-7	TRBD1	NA	CAWSGDRGGEQYF	TGTGCCTGGAGTGGCGACAGGGGGGGGGAGCAGTACTTC
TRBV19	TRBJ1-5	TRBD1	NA	CASTSAGQGNQPQHF	TGTGCCAGTACTTCCGCGGGACAGGGGAATCAGCCCCAGCATTTT
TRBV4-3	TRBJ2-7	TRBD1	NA	CASSQRTGGPYEQYF	TGCGCCAGCAGCCAGCGGACAGGGGGCCCCTACGAGCAGTACTTC
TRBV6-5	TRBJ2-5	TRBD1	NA	CASSYGTEGTQYF	TGTGCCAGCAGTTACGGGACAGAAGGGACCCAGTACTTC
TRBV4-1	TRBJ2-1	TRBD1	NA	CASSQVQGSYNEQFF	TGCGCCAGCAGCCAAGTACAGGGGTCCTACAATGAGCAGTTCTTC
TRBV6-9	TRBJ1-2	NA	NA	CASRDSCVYGYTF	TGTGCCAGCAGGGACAGTTGCGTCTATGGCTACACCTTC
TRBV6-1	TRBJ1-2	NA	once	CASTPNGQTYGYTF	TGTGCCAGCACTCCAAATGGGCAGACCTATGGCTACACCTTC
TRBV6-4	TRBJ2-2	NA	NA	CASSPQGRGDGELFF	TGTGCCAGCAGTCCCCAGGGAAGGGGTGACGGGGAGCTGTTTTTT
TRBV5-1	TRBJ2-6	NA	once	CASSLDSQSGANVLTF	TGCGCCAGCAGCTTGGACAGCCAATCTGGGGCCAACGTCCTGACTTTC
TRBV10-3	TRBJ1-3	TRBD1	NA	CASNPGQGVGNTIYF	TGTGCCTCCAACCCGGGACAGGGGGTCGGAAACACCATATATTTT
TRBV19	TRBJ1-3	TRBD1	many	CASSLDRVPSGNTIYF	TGTGCCAGTAGCCTCGACAGGGTCCCCTCTGGAAACACCATATATTTT
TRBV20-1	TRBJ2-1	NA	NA	CSAMRGEQFF	TGCAGTGCTATGAGGGGGGAGCAGTTCTTC
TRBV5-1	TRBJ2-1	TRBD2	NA	CASSSPPPLALREKLGEQFF	TGCGCCAGCAGCTCCCCCCCGCCCCTCGCCCTGCGGGAGAAGTTGGGTGAGCAGTTCTTC
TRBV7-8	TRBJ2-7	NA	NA	CASSLNTGTTGRGTEQYF	TGTGCCAGCAGCTTAAATACCGGGACCACGGGGAGGGGGACCGAGCAGTACTTC
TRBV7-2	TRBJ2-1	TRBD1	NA	CASSLELRQGRLNEQFF	TGTGCCAGCAGCTTAGAGTTAAGACAGGGCCGGCTGAATGAGCAGTTCTTC
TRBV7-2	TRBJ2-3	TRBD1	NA	CASSLQGDTQYF	TGTGCCAGCAGCCTACAGGGGGATACGCAGTATTTT
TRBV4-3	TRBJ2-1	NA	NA	CASATRPFYEQFF	TGCGCCAGCGCCACTCGTCCGTTCTATGAGCAGTTCTTC
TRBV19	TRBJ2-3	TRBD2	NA	CASSESGGTSSTDTQYF	TGTGCCAGTAGTGAGAGCGGGGGGACTTCTAGCACAGATACGCAGTATTTT
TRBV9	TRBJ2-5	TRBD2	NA	CASSPGILAGMETQYF	TGTGCCAGCAGCCCTGGTATTCTAGCGGGAATGGAGACCCAGTACTTC
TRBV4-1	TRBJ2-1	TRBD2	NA	CASSQRGLAGDWEQFF	TGCGCCAGCAGCCAGCGCGGGCTAGCGGGAGACTGGGAGCAGTTCTTC
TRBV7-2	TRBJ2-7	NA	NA	CASSTGTGVSEQYF	TGTGCCAGCAGCACCGGGACGGGGGTTTCCGAGCAGTACTTC
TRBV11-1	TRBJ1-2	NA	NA	CASSLTGYGYTF	TGTGCCAGCAGCCTGACAGGATATGGCTACACCTTC